These 28 T cell receptor beta chains originate from one sample sequenced in a study of identical twins. TCRdb processed the 5' RACE reads anew with MiXCR; each CDR3 protein has one entry. The table has 200,000 to 250,000 distinct CDR3 sequences, roughly 7.5% seen once. These same records also appear under a second study, on yellow fever vaccine responses in identical twins.

The sample consisted of memory (CD45RO+) T cells sorted from blood. These receptor sequences come from a young woman in good health.

In this sample, this clonotype turned up a few times. The chain is built from TRBV2 and TRBJ1-2; D unresolved. V dropped 2 bases and J dropped 4 bases, with 8 bases sitting between them. CDR1 and CDR2 (germline): SNHLY, FYNNEI. The CDR3 is 13 residues long. In nucleotides, the CDR3 is TGTGCCAGCAGTGAAACGGAGTTCTATGGCTACACCTTC. Translation: CASSETEFYGYTF.

This clonotype was picked up a small number of times. The chain has TRBV12-3 or TRBV12-4 and TRBJ1-4; weak D call: TRBD1 (5 bases). The CDR3 is 14 amino acids. Trimming cost V 3 bases and J 7 bases, with 12 bases left between them. The CDR3 DNA is TGTGCCAGCAGTTTCGGGGGGATAGGTGAAAAACTGTTTTTT. Translating gives CASSFGGIGEKLFF.

In its sample, this clonotype was seen many times. V is TRBV5-1 and J is TRBJ2-1; 9 bases align to TRBD1. The length of the CDR3 is 15 residues. CDR1 is SGHRS and CDR2 is YFSETQ in the germline V gene. V lost 6 bases to trimming and J lost 4 bases; unmatched junction nucleotides: 8. DNA of the CDR3: TGCGCCAGCACCGGGGGACAGGGCGCATACAATGAGCAGTTCTTC. Translation: CASTGGQGAYNEQFF. Variable domain in full (rest from reference TRBV5-1 and TRBJ2-1): KAGVTQTPRYLIKTRGQQVTLSCSPISGHRSVSWYQQTPGQGLQFLFEYFSETQRNKGNFPGRFSGRQFSNSRSEMNVSTLELGDSALYLCASTGGQGAYNEQFFGPGTRLTVL.

This clonotype was found a few times. This chain links TRBV28 with TRBJ1-5; D possibly corresponds to TRBD1 (6 bases). Trimming pared 10 bases from V and 4 bases from J, leaving 14 bases between. This CDR3 comprises 13 residues. Per germline, CDR1 MDHEN and CDR2 SYDVKM. The CDR3 spells CATQGRANQPQHF. The CDR3 region has the DNA TGTGCCACCCAGGGGAGGGCTAATCAGCCCCAGCATTTT.

On this clonotype itself: A read error may be the cause here, since a much bigger clone is one base away. The rearrangement joins TRBV5-4 to TRBJ2-1; D not certain. The CDR3 runs to 11 residues. The ends were cut back, 1 base at V and 9 bases at J, with 5 bases in the middle. Germline CDR1 SGHNT, CDR2 YYREEE (reference sequence). CDR3 amino acids: CASSLIGEQFF. CDR3 nucleotides: TGTGCCAGCAGCTTGATAGGTGAGCAGTTCTTC.

The gene calls are TRBV12-3 or TRBV12-4 and TRBJ2-3; D possibly uses TRBD1 or TRBD2 (5 bases each). The CDR3 covers 14 residues. Trimming shortened V by 5 bases and J by 6 bases, and 15 bases separated the two germline ends. The CDR3 reads CASSGTRPWDTQYF. The CDR3 coding sequence is TGTGCCAGCAGTGGGACCCGGCCGTGGGATACGCAGTATTTT.

The chain uses TRBV20-1 and TRBJ1-2; D might be TRBD1 (5 bases). The CDR3 has 13 residues. Germline-derived CDR1 and CDR2 are DFQATT and SNEGSKA (reference sequence). With 7 bases removed from V and 4 bases from J, the gap between germline ends came to 16 bases. CDR3 sequence (DNA): TGCAGTGAAGATAATGGGGCCGCCTATGGCTACACCTTC. The encoded protein is CSEDNGAAYGYTF.

Notes on this clonotype: One end of the junction is discordant with germline, which a read error may explain. The V gene is TRBV20-1, the J gene TRBJ2-7, with 10 bases aligning to TRBD2. The CDR3 extends over 16 amino acids. CDR1 and CDR2 from the germline V gene are DFQATT and SNEGSKA (reference sequence). The CDR3 protein is CSARGPTGLAVNEQYF. The CDR3 DNA follows: TGCAGTGCCAGAGGCCCCACCGGACTAGCGGTGAACGAGCAGTACTTC.

The chain employs TRBV10-3 and TRBJ2-5; 10 bases fit TRBD1. Losses at the gene ends were 9 bases for V and 4 bases for J; bases not matched to a gene: 14. CDR1 and CDR2 from the germline V gene are ENHRY and SYGVKD. The CDR3 has 16 residues. CDR3 sequence (DNA): TGTGCCATATCCGGGACAGGGGCGAACCAAGCAGAGACCCAGTACTTC. Encoded protein: CAISGTGANQAETQYF.

This clonotype turned up a few times. This CDR3 reads CASSLERPDSEAFF. The CDR3 DNA follows: TGTGCCAGCAGCTTGGAGCGGCCCGACTCTGAAGCTTTCTTT. V usage is TRBV5-4 and J usage is TRBJ1-1; D is ambiguous. This CDR3 contains 14 residues. Trimming stripped 0 bases from V and 6 bases from J, with 12 bases between. Germline V lookup: CDR1 SGHNT, CDR2 YYREEE (reference sequence).

In this sample, this clonotype turned up a few times. This sequence joins TRBV5-1 and TRBJ2-2; 7 nucleotides line up with TRBD1. This CDR3 has 17 amino acids. Trimming removed 2 bases from V and 0 bases from J; junction bases left unmatched: 7. CDR1 and CDR2 (germline): SGHRS, YFSETQ. DNA of the CDR3: TGCGCCAGCAGCTTTTCTCGGCAGGGGGCGAACACCGGGGAGCTGTTTTTT. Protein product: CASSFSRQGANTGELFF. Full variable domain (remainder filled in from reference TRBV5-1 and TRBJ2-2): KAGVTQTPRYLIKTRGQQVTLSCSPISGHRSVSWYQQTPGQGLQFLFEYFSETQRNKGNFPGRFSGRQFSNSRSEMNVSTLELGDSALYLCASSFSRQGANTGELFFGEGSRLTVL.

The sample holds a few counts of this clonotype. The genes are TRBV11-2 and TRBJ2-2, with 7 bases fitting TRBD2. V was pared by 5 bases and J by 8 bases, with 5 bases of the junction left unmatched. Germline CDR1 reads SGHAT; CDR2 reads FQNNGV. The CDR3 spans 13 residues. As DNA, the CDR3 is TGTGCCAGCAGCCTGCGAGCGGGAGGGGAGCTGTTTTTT. Its translation is CASSLRAGGELFF.

This clonotype was detected a few times. This chain uses TRBV11-2 with TRBJ2-3; unclear D gene. Between the trimmed V and J ends, which lost 5 bases and 2 bases, there was a span of 5 bases. The CDR3 length is 12 residues. The germline gives CDR1 SGHAT, CDR2 FQNNGV. The CDR3: CASSPYTDTQYF. CDR3 sequence (DNA): TGTGCCAGCAGCCCTTACACAGATACGCAGTATTTT.

There are a few counts of this clonotype. The V and J genes are TRBV20-1 and TRBJ2-7, with 13 nucleotides matching TRBD2. J was trimmed by 5 bases and V by 4 bases; bases with no gene match: 11. There are 16 residues in the CDR3. The germline CDR1 and CDR2 sequences are DFQATT and SNEGSKA (reference sequence). CDR3 sequence: CSAIDLGLAGAHEQYF. The DNA for the CDR3 is TGCAGTGCTATCGACCTCGGACTAGCGGGGGCCCACGAGCAGTACTTC.

The genes are TRBV5-6 and TRBJ2-1, with D unresolved. Deletions cut 3 bases from V and 0 bases from J, with 7 bases between. Germline values: CDR1 SGHDT, CDR2 YYEEEE. The CDR3 spans 14 residues. DNA for the CDR3: TGTGCCAGCAGCTCCAGAGCCTCCTACAATGAGCAGTTCTTC. Residues: CASSSRASYNEQFF.

The rearrangement uses TRBV5-1 and TRBJ2-2; TRBD1 matches at 7 bases. V shed 2 bases and J 5 bases; nucleotides not matched to a gene: 6. Germline CDR1 and CDR2: SGHRS and YFSETQ. The CDR3 length is 15 residues. The CDR3, as DNA: TGCGCCAGCAGCTTACCGACAGGGCTAACCGGGGAGCTGTTTTTT. Translating it yields CASSLPTGLTGELFF.

This clonotype was seen at least ten times. V usage is TRBV5-1 and J usage is TRBJ2-3; no clear D gene. The CDR3 runs to 14 residues. V was clipped by 0 bases and J by 0 bases, with 5 bases between them. Looked up from germline, CDR1 is SGHRS and CDR2 is YFSETQ. The CDR3 region is CASSLDGSTDTQYF. As DNA, the CDR3 is TGCGCCAGCAGCTTGGACGGTAGCACAGATACGCAGTATTTT.

This clonotype has ten or more counts. This rearrangement joins TRBV20-1 to TRBJ2-1; 9 bases map to TRBD1. Germline values: CDR1 DFQATT, CDR2 SNEGSKA (reference sequence). J was trimmed by 8 bases and V by 0 bases; bases with no gene match: 8. The CDR3 covers 15 residues. The CDR3 is CSARDESRDRDEQFF. CDR3 coding DNA: TGCAGTGCTAGAGATGAGAGTAGGGACAGGGATGAGCAGTTCTTC.

The table lists this clonotype with a few counts. The chain is built from TRBV7-8 and TRBJ2-1; D not certain. CDR1 is SGHVS and CDR2 is FQNEAQ in the germline V gene. This CDR3 region has 15 residues. The germline V and J ends were trimmed by 0 bases and 9 bases, with 15 bases remaining between them. The DNA for the CDR3 is TGTGCCAGCAGCTTAGCTCCACCTCGAGGAAGTGAGCAGTTCTTC. Translation: CASSLAPPRGSEQFF.

This clonotype has ten or more counts. V usage is TRBV7-6 and J usage is TRBJ2-7, with D possibly TRBD2 on 6 matching bases. This CDR3 comprises 16 residues. Deletions cut 1 base from V and 7 bases from J, with 20 bases between. Germline CDR1 reads SGHVS; CDR2 reads FNYEAQ. The CDR3 loop reads CASSLDSSSGWGEQYF. CDR3 DNA: TGTGCCAGCAGCTTAGACTCCTCGAGCGGGTGGGGAGAGCAGTACTTC.

The rearrangement links TRBV28 to TRBJ1-5; D gene ambiguous. CDR1 and CDR2 (germline): MDHEN, SYDVKM. Trimming took 7 bases from V and 0 from J, leaving 13 bases between them. This CDR3 has 15 residues. The chain's CDR3 is CASKLFRYSNQPQHF. CDR3 sequence (DNA): TGTGCCAGCAAGTTATTCCGCTATAGCAATCAGCCCCAGCATTTT.

V and J are TRBV7-3 and TRBJ2-7; no clear D gene. The V and J ends lost 5 bases and 0 bases respectively, with 14 bases between them. CDR3 length: 15 residues. Germline lookup yields CDR1 SGHTA and CDR2 FQGTGA. The CDR3 reads CASSPSRAASYEQYF. The CDR3 coding sequence is TGTGCCAGCAGCCCAAGTCGGGCAGCCTCCTACGAGCAGTACTTC.

This clonotype was observed a few times. In DNA, the CDR3 is TGTGCCAGCACCCGCGTGGTCGGGAACTACAATGAGCAGTTCTTC. This sequence encodes CASTRVVGNYNEQFF. J is TRBJ2-1 and V is TRBV6-1; tentatively, D is TRBD2 (5 bases). From germline, CDR1 is MNHNS and CDR2 SASEGT. V was trimmed by 7 bases and J by 3 bases, leaving 16 bases between them. The CDR3 runs 15 residues.

This clonotype was counted only a few times. The chain combines TRBV4-1 with TRBJ2-3; D may be TRBD2 (5 bases). The germline CDR1 and CDR2 sequences are MGHRA and YSYEKL. The CDR3 is 14 residues long. The V and J ends lost 4 bases and 4 bases respectively, with 12 bases between them. The CDR3 DNA follows: TGCGCCAGCAGCCCGAACAAGGAGGCAGATACGCAGTATTTT. This gives the protein CASSPNKEADTQYF.

This clonotype has a handful of counts. This chain connects TRBV5-4 to TRBJ2-3, with TRBD2 matching 11 bases. The length of the CDR3 is 20 residues. J was trimmed by 1 base and V by 0 bases; bases with no gene match: 13. Germline V gives CDR1 SGHNT, CDR2 YYREEE (reference sequence). The CDR3 spells CASSLGLRKLAGVGTDTQYF. Written as DNA, the CDR3 is TGTGCCAGCAGCTTGGGGCTAAGGAAACTAGCGGGAGTTGGCACAGATACGCAGTATTTT.

V is TRBV10-3 and J is TRBJ2-3; 8 nucleotides line up with TRBD1. The trim removed 11 bases at V and 5 bases at J, leaving 9 bases unmatched. Looked up from germline, CDR1 is ENHRY and CDR2 is SYGVKD. The CDR3 loop spans 13 amino acids. Here the CDR3 DNA reads TGTGCCTTCCAGACAGGGGTGAGAGATACGCAGTATTTT. Protein product: CAFQTGVRDTQYF.

In this sample, this clonotype turned up many times. J is TRBJ2-3 and V is TRBV6-4; 10 bases agree with TRBD1. This CDR3 has 15 residues. Unmatched junction bases numbered 0, after V lost 2 bases and J lost 1 base. Germline V gene sequence: CDR1 MRHNA, CDR2 SNTAGT. CDR3 residues: CASSDGTGGTDTQYF. The CDR3 region has the DNA TGTGCCAGCAGTGACGGGACAGGGGGCACAGATACGCAGTATTTT.

The table lists this clonotype with a few counts. This chain joins TRBV3-1 and TRBJ2-7, with 10 bases aligning to TRBD1. V was clipped by 3 bases and J by 6 bases; unmatched bases: 11. This CDR3 region has 16 residues. CDR1 and CDR2 (germline): LGHDT, YNNKEL (reference sequence). CDR3 residues: CASSQRSGDRGSEQYF. CDR3 coding DNA: TGTGCCAGCAGCCAGAGAAGTGGGGACAGGGGCTCCGAGCAGTACTTC.